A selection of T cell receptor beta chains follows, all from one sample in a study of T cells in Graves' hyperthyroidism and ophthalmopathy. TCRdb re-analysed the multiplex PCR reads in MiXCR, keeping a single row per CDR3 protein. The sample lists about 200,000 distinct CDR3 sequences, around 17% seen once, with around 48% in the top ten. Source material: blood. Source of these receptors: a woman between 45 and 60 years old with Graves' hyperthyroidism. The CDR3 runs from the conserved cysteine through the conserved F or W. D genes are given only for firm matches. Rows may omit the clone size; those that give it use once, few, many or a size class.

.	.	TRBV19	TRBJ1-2	CASTTRWGNYGYTF	TGTGCCAGTACAACGCGGTGGGGTAACTATGGCTACACCTTC
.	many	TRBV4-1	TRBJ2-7	CASSQGGRSGEQYF	TGCGCCAGCAGCCAAGGGGGGCGGAGCGGGGAGCAGTACTTC
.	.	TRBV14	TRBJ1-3	CASSQVDTLYSGNTIYF	TGTGCCAGCAGCCAAGTTGACACACTCTACTCTGGAAACACCATATATTTT
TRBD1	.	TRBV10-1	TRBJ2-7	CASSGSLPGQQTPYEQYF	TGCGCCAGCAGTGGGAGTCTCCCGGGACAGCAGACTCCCTACGAGCAGTACTTC
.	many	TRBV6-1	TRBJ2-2	CASSRTGGELFF	TGTGCCAGCAGTCGGACTGGCGGGGAGCTGTTTTTT
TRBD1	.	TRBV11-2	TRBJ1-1	CASSPGTGTLEAFF	TGCGCCAGCAGCCCCGGGACAGGCACACTTGAAGCTTTCTTT
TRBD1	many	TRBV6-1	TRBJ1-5	CASSRTRTGGNNQPQHF	TGTGCCAGCAGTCGAACTCGGACAGGGGGTAACAATCAGCCCCAGCATTTT
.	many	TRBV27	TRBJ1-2	CASFDSNYGYTF	TGTGCCAGCTTTGACAGTAACTATGGCTACACCTTC
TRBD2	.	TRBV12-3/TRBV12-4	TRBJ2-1	CASSSGRAGINEQFF	TGTGCCAGCAGTTCCGGGAGGGCCGGGATCAATGAGCAGTTCTTC
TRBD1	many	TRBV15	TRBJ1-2	CATSRDTGGAYYGYTF	TGTGCCACCAGCAGAGATACAGGGGGCGCATACTATGGCTACACCTTC
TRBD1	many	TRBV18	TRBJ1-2	CASSPGTEVYGYTF	TGTGCCAGCTCACCTGGGACAGAAGTCTATGGCTACACCTTC
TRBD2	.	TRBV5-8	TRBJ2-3	CASRRLAGVDTQYF	TGTGCCAGCAGAAGACTAGCGGGAGTGGATACGCAGTATTTT
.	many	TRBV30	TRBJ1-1	CAWQKDMNTEAFF	TGTGCCTGGCAAAAGGACATGAACACTGAAGCTTTCTTT
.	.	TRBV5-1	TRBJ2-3	CASSASQGKGDTQYF	TGCGCCAGCAGCGCGTCTCAGGGGAAAGGGGATACGCAGTATTTT
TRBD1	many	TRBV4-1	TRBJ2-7	CASSPRTGHYEQYF	TGCGCCAGCAGTCCAAGGACAGGGCACTACGAGCAGTACTTC
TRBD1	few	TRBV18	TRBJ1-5	CASSPSTGRPNQPQHF	TGTGCCAGCTCACCGTCGACAGGGAGGCCCAATCAGCCCCAGCATTTT
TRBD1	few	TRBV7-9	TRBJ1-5	CASSGGQLNSNQPQHF	TGTGCCAGCAGCGGGGGACAGCTAAATAGCAATCAGCCCCAGCATTTT
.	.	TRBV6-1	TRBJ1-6	CASTTDSSYNSPLHF	TGTGCCAGCACCACAGATAGCTCCTATAATTCACCCCTCCACTTT
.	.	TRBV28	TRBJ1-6	CASRLGQRDSPLHF	TGTGCCAGCAGGTTAGGACAGCGAGATTCACCCCTCCACTTT
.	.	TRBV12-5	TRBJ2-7	CASGLLTANYEQYF	TGTGCTAGTGGTTTACTCACGGCTAACTACGAGCAGTACTTC
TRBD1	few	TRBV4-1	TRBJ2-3	CASSHPGQSTDTQYF	TGCGCCAGCAGCCACCCGGGACAGAGCACAGATACGCAGTATTTT
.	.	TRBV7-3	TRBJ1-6	CASSWAADNNSPLHF	TGTGCCAGCAGCTGGGCGGCGGACAATAATTCACCCCTCCACTTT
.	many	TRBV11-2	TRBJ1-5	CASSLVGGFQPQHF	TGTGCCAGCAGCTTAGTGGGGGGGTTTCAGCCCCAGCATTTT
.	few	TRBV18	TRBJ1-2	CASSPAGDYGYTF	TGTGCCAGCTCACCGGCAGGGGACTATGGCTACACCTTC
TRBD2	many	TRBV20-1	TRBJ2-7	CSALNPGGRDSYEQYF	TGCAGTGCTCTAAACCCCGGTGGGAGGGACTCCTACGAGCAGTACTTC
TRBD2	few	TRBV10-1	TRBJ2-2	CASSELAGASTGELFF	TGCGCCAGCAGTGAGTTGGCGGGAGCGAGCACCGGGGAGCTGTTTTTT
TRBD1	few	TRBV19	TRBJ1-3	CASSPDRDRGRHTIYF	TGTGCCAGTAGTCCCGACCGGGACAGGGGGAGGCACACCATATATTTT
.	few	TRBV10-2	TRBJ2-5	CASSESNGFQTQYF	TGCGCCAGCAGTGAGTCGAACGGGTTTCAGACCCAGTACTTC
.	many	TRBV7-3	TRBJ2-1	CASSLMVGSYNEQFF	TGTGCCAGCAGCTTAATGGTCGGCTCCTACAATGAGCAGTTCTTC
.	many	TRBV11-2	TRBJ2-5	CASSSVYGKSETQYF	TGTGCCAGCAGCTCGGTCTACGGGAAAAGTGAGACCCAGTACTTC
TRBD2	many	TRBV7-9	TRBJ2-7	CASSAGTSGRVYEQYF	TGTGCCAGCAGCGCCGGGACTAGCGGGAGGGTCTACGAGCAGTACTTC